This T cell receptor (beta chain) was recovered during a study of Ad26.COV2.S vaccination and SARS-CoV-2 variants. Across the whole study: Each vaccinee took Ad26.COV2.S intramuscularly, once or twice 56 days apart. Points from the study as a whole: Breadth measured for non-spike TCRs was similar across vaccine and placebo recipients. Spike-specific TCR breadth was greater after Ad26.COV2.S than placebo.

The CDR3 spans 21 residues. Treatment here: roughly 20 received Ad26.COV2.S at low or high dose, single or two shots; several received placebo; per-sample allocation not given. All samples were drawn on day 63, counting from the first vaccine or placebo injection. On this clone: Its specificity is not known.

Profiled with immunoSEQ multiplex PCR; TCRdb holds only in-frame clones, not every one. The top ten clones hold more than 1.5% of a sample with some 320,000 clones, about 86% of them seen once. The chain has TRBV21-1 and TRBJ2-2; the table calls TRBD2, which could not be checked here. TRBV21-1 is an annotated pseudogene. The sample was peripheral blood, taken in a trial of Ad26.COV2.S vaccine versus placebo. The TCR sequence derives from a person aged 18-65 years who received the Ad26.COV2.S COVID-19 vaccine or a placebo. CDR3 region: CASSIYLGGVAGRVCTGELFF. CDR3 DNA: TGTGCCAGCTCAATTTATCTTGGGGGAGTAGCGGGGAGGGTTTGCACCGGGGAGCTGTTTTTT.